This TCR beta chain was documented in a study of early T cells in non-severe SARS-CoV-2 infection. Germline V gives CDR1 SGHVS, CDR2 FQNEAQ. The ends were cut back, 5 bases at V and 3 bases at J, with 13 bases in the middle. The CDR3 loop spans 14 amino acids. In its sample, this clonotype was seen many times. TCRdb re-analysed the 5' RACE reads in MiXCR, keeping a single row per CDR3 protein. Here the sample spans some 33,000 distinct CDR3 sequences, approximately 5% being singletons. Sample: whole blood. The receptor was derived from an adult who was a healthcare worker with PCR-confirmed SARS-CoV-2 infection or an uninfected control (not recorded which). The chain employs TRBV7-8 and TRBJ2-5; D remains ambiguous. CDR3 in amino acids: CASSPQELEETQYF. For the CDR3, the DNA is TGTGCCAGCAGCCCGCAAGAGCTCGAAGAGACCCAGTACTTC.